This TCR beta chain was recovered during a study of cytotoxic CD8 clonotypes in ibrutinib-treated CLL. Concerning this clone: Its antigen is still unknown.

Broader study findings: Clonality went higher at ibrutinib response and then dropped back toward baseline at progression.

Assay used: immunoSEQ multiplex PCR; TCRdb lists only in-frame clones, some missing. The sample includes approximately 320,000 clones, about 61% of them seen just once. Trimming took 7 bases from V and 2 from J, leaving 20 bases between them. The V gene's germline CDR1 is SQVTM and CDR2 ANQGSEA. The CDR3 runs to 15 residues. The TCR was taken from a human donor with chronic lymphocytic leukemia. The sequencing used PBMCs, collected after 36 months of ibrutinib treatment. This sequence joins TRBV29-1 and TRBJ1-2; unclear D gene. CDR3 in DNA: TGCAGCGATACAAAGACCAAAAACCACAACTATGGCTACACCTTC. It yields the protein CSDTKTKNHNYGYTF. Filled out from reference TRBV29-1 and TRBJ1-2, the complete variable domain reads SAVISQKPSRDICQRGTSLTIQCQVDSQVTMMFWYRQQPGQSLTLIATANQGSEATYESGFVIDKFPISRPNLTFSTLTVSNMSPEDSSIYLCSDTKTKNHNYGYTFGSGTRLTVV.